The source of this T cell receptor beta chain is a study of blood T cells in healthy people across ages. Across the whole study: Template switching picked up about one barcoded beta molecule for each two T cells.

A J-beta primer mix and a sample-barcoded 5' primer were used in a second PCR of about 7 to 11 cycles. Each CDR3 protein gets one entry after TCRdb re-called the 5' RACE reads with MiXCR. The sample yields some 1,800,000 distinct CDR3 sequences, roughly two fifths seen once. Germline V gives CDR1 DFQATT, CDR2 SNEGSKA (reference sequence). This CDR3 region has 15 residues. Trimming took 6 bases from V and 0 from J, leaving 17 bases between them. Source material: blood. The rearrangement uses TRBV20-1 and TRBJ1-2, with D possibly being TRBD1 (6 bases). This clonotype originated in a human donor in good health. CDR3 sequence reads: CSARGPPPTNYGYTF. The CDR3 DNA is TGCAGTGCCAGGGGTCCTCCTCCGACTAACTATGGCTACACCTTC.